A selection of T cell receptor beta chains follows, all from one sample in a study of blood T cell repertoires in COVID-19. Profiling relied on immunoSEQ multiplex PCR, and the TCRdb table lists in-frame clones only, not all of them. In the table there are some 160,000 clones, 80% to 90% of which are singletons. The sample consisted of peripheral blood. The receptor set was obtained from an elderly woman with acute or convalescent COVID-19. Each CDR3 is given with its conserved first and last residue.

v_call,cdr3_aa
TRBV10-3,CAISESGQGRGYTF
TRBV19,CASSMVFGWTSDSNQPQHF
TRBV7-2,CASSLVGGGQGTYEQYF
TRBV5-1,CASSPKPTDTQYF
TRBV7-2,CASSFTNRGLGADTQYF
TRBV29-1,CSGGLAGTQYF
TRBV18,CASSSDFNQPQHF
TRBV2,CASLGRSTDTQYF
TRBV12-3/TRBV12-4,CASRGGLNSPLHF
TRBV6-6,CASRDRSYNEQFF
TRBV4-1,CASSQAVPSYEQYF
TRBV6-5,CASLFSGPGETQYF
TRBV7-6,CASSLAPKLAGGSSTDTQYF
TRBV6-1,CASSAVRVGLGGDTQYF
TRBV28,CATTEQGRERKLFF
TRBV5-6,CASSLGGRETQYF
TRBV5-1,CASSLDRGNTEAFF
TRBV28,CATSLELSNQPQHF
TRBV19,CASSTSTGGVNYGYTF
TRBV6-5,CASRAGTGGPNEQFF
TRBV7-2,CASSLSSGVSYEQYF
TRBV9,CASSVASGREETQYF
TRBV3-1/TRBV3-2,CASSPPRGRYGYTF
TRBV2,CASSPYYGYTF
TRBV5-1,CASSFGQADQPQHF
TRBV6-5,CASRTQGARTEAFF
TRBV11-2,CASSYTDRGGYGYTF
TRBV30,CAWSVGRGDQPQHF
TRBV10-3,CAISDSKNQPQHF
TRBV2,CASSVRGGTGELFF
TRBV19,CASGTEINTEAFF
TRBV14,CASSQDGGLPYNEQFF
TRBV9,CASSVVGTGTWGETQYF
TRBV12-3/TRBV12-4,CASSLESYGYTF
TRBV2,CASGEAGVVGEQFF